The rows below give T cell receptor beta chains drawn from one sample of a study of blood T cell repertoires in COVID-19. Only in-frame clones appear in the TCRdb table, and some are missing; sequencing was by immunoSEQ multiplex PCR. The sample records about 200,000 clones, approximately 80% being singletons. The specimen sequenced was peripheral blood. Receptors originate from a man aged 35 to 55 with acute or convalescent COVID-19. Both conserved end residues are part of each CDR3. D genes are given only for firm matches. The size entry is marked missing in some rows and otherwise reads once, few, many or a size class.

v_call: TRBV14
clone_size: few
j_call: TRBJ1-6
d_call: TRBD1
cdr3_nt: TGTGCCAGCAGCCCGAGGACAGGGGACAATTCACCCCTCCACTTT
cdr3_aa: CASSPRTGDNSPLHF

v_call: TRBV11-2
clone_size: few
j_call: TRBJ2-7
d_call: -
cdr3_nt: TGTGCCAGCAGCCCCTACCCCGGGGGCTCCTACGAGCAGTACTTC
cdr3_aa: CASSPYPGGSYEQYF

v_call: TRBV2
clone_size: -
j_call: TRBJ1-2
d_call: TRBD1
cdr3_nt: TGTGCCAGCAGTGAGAGGGGGCCCAACTATGGCTACACCTTC
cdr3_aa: CASSERGPNYGYTF

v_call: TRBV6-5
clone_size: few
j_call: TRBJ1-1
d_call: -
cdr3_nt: TGTGCCAGCAGCCACCCTCGGGGGACTGAAGCTTTCTTT
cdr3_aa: CASSHPRGTEAFF

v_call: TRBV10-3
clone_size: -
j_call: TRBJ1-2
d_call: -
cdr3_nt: TGTGCCATCAGTGACGCCGGGGTCTCTGGGGGCTACACCTTC
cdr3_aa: CAISDAGVSGGYTF

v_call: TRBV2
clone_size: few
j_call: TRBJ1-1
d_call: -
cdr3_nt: TGTGCCAGCAGTCTTACAGTCCTGAACACTGAAGCTTTCTTT
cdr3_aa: CASSLTVLNTEAFF

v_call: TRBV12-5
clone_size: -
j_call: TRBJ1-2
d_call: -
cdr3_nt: TGTGCTAGTGGCAGGACCGGACAGAGCAAGGCCTATGGCTACACCTTC
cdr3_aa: CASGRTGQSKAYGYTF

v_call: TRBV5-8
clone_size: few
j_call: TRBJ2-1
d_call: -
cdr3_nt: TGTGCCAGCAGCTCTCGGGTCTTTTCGCGACTTGAGCAGTTCTTC
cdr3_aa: CASSSRVFSRLEQFF

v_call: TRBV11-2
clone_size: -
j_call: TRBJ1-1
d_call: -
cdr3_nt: TGTGCCAGCAGCCGGGGGGCGGAAGCTTTCTTT
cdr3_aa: CASSRGAEAFF

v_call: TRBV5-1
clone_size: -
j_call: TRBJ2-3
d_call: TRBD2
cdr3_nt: TGCGCCAGCACCCTGGGAGGGCCCACAGATACGCAGTATTTT
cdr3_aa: CASTLGGPTDTQYF

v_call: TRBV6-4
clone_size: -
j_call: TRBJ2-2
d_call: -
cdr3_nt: TGTGCCAGCAGCAGGGAAAGGAGCACCGGGGAGCTGTTTTTT
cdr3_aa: CASSRERSTGELFF

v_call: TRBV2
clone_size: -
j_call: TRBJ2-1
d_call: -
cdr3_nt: TGTGCCAGCAGGGCCACAGAGAGCTCCTACAATGAGCAGTTCTTC
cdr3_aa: CASRATESSYNEQFF

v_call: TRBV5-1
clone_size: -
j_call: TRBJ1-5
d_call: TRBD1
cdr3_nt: TGCGCCAGCAGCTTGGACGGGACAGGGGTGGATCAGCCCCAGCATTTT
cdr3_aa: CASSLDGTGVDQPQHF

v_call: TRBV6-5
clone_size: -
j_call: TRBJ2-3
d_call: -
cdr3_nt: TGTGCCAGCCGAGGTCCCCTCCGCACAGATACGCAGTATTTT
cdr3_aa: CASRGPLRTDTQYF

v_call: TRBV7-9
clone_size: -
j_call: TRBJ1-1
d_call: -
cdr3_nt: TGTGCCAGCAGGCCGGGTGTGAACACTGAAGCTTTCTTT
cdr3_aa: CASRPGVNTEAFF

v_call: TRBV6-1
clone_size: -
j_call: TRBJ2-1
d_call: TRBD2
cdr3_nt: TGTGCCAGCAGTGAAGGGGAGACTAGCGGGGCCACGCAAGAGCAGTTCTTC
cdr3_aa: CASSEGETSGATQEQFF

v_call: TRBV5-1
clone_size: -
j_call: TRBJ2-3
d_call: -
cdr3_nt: TGCGCCAGCAGCTTGGGACATGATGGGCTGACGCAGTATTTT
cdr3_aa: CASSLGHDGLTQYF

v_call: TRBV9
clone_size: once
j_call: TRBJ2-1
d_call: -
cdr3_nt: TGTGCCAGCAGCCCTTCAAGTAGTCTCTACAATGAGCAGTTCTTC
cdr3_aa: CASSPSSSLYNEQFF

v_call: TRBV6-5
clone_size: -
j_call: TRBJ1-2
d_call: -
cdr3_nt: TGTGCCAGCAGTCCCGGGAGGACCAAACTCTATGGCTACACCTTC
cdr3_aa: CASSPGRTKLYGYTF

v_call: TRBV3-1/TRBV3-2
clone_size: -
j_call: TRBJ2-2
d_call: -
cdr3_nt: TGTGCCAGCAGCCACCCGGACAGCCACACCGGGGAGCTGTTTTTT
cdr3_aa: CASSHPDSHTGELFF

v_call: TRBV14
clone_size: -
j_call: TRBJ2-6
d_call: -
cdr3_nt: TGTGCCAGCAGCCTTCCCGGACATCTCTCTGGGGCCAACGTCCTGACTTTC
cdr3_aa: CASSLPGHLSGANVLTF

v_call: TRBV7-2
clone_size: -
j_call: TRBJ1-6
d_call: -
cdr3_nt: TGTGCCAGCAGCTTATATGGGGGGACGGGTTCACCCCTCCACTTT
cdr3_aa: CASSLYGGTGSPLHF

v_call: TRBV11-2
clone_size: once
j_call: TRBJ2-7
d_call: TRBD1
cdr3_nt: TGTGCCAGCAGCTTACCGGCCGGACAGGGTTTCACCTACGAGCAGTACTTC
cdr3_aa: CASSLPAGQGFTYEQYF

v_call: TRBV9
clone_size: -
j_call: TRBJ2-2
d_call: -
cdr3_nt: TGTGCCAGCAGCCGAGACATAAGTGAGAACACCGGGGAGCTGTTTTTT
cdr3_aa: CASSRDISENTGELFF

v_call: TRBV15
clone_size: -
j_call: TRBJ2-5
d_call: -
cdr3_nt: TGTGCCACCAGCAGAGATCCCACAGGTTTGGAGACCCAGTACTTC
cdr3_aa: CATSRDPTGLETQYF

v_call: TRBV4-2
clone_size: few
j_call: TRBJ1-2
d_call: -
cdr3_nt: TGTGCCAGCAGCCACTCCGGGGGGGCCTCCCCATATGGCTACACCTTC
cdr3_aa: CASSHSGGASPYGYTF

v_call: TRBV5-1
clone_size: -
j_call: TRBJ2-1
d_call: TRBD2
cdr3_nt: TGCGCCAGCAGCTTTAGCGGGAATAGCAATGAGCAGTTCTTC
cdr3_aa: CASSFSGNSNEQFF

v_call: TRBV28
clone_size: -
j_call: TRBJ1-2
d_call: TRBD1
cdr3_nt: TGTGCCAGCAGTTTAAGAGGGGGCGCCGGGGGCTACACCTTC
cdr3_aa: CASSLRGGAGGYTF

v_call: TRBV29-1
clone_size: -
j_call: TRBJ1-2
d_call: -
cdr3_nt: TGCAGCGTCGCACAGGGTCGGGGCTACACCTTC
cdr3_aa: CSVAQGRGYTF

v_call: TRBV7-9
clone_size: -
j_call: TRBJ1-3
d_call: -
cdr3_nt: TGTGCCAGCAGTCCCGGAGCGGGGGTTAGCTCTGGAAACACCATATATTTT
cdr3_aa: CASSPGAGVSSGNTIYF

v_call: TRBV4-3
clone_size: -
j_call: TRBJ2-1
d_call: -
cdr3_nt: TGCGCCAGCAGCCAAGTGGCCCTCGACAATGAGCAGTTCTTC
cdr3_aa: CASSQVALDNEQFF

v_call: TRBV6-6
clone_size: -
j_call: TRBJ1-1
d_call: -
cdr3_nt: TGTGCCAGCACCAAAGGAGGGGAAGCTTTCTTT
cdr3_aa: CASTKGGEAFF

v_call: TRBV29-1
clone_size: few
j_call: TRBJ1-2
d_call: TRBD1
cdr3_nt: TGCAGCGTTGCCCGGGGACAGGGCGATGGCTACACCTTC
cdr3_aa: CSVARGQGDGYTF

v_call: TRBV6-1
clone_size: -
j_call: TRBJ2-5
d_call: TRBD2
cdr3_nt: TGTGCCAGCAGTGAGATACTAGCGGAGACCCAGTACTTC
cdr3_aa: CASSEILAETQYF

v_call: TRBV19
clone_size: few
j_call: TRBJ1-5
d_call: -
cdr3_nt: TGTGCCAGTAGTATAGCCCAGGGAAACGTACAATCTCAGCCCCAGCATTTT
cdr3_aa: CASSIAQGNVQSQPQHF

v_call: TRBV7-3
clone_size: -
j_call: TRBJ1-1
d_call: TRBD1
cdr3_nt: TGTGCCAGTAAAGCCGGGACAGGGGGCGCGGTAGCTTTCTTT
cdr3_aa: CASKAGTGGAVAFF

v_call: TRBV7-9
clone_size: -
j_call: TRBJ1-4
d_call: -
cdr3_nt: TGTGCCAGCAGCCAAAACGGGGGGAGGAATGAAAAACTGTTTTTT
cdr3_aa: CASSQNGGRNEKLFF

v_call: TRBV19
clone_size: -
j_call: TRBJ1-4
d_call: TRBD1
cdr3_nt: TGTGCCAGTAGTATCCGGGACAGGGCCCTCGGCGAAAAACTGTTTTTT
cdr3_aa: CASSIRDRALGEKLFF

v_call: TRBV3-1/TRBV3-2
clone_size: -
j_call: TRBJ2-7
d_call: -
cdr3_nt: TGTGCCAGCAGCCAAGACAGCCTTGACGTGAGGTACGAGCAGTACTTC
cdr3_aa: CASSQDSLDVRYEQYF

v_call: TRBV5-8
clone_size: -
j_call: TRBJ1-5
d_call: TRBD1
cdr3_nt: TGTGCCAGCAGCTTGGAAGGGACAGGGAATCAGCCCCAGCATTTT
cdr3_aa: CASSLEGTGNQPQHF

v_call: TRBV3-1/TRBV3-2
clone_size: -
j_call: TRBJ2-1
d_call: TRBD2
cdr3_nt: TGTGCCAGCAGCCATATAGCGGGGACCTACAATGAGCAGTTCTTC
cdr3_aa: CASSHIAGTYNEQFF

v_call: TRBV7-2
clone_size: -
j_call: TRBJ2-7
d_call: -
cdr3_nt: TGTGCCAGCAGCTTCGGGGTCCCAAATCCCCACAGCTCCTACGAGCAGTACTTC
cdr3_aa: CASSFGVPNPHSSYEQYF

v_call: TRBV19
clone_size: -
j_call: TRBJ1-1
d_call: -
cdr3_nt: TGTGCCAGTAGTGCAGGGGTAAACACTGAAGCTTTCTTT
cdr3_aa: CASSAGVNTEAFF

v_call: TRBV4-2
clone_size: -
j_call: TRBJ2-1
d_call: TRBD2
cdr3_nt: TGTGCCAGCAGCCAATTGGGGCGGGAGGTTGAGCAGTTCTTC
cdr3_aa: CASSQLGREVEQFF

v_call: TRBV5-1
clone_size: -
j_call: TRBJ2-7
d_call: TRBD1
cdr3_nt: TGCGCCAGCAGCTTGGTGGGACAGGGAGGATCCTACGAGCAGTACTTC
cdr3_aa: CASSLVGQGGSYEQYF

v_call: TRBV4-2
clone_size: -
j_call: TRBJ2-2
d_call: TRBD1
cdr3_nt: TGTGCCAGCAGCCAACTGAGACAGGGGGAAACCGGGGAGCTGTTTTTT
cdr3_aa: CASSQLRQGETGELFF

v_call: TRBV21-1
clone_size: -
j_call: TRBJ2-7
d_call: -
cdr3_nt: TGTGCCAGCAGCCTCCGGGACAGATCCTACGAGCAGTACTTC
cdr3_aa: CASSLRDRSYEQYF

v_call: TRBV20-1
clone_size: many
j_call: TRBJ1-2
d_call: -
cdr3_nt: TGCAGTGCTAACTATGACTATGGCTACACCTTC
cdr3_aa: CSANYDYGYTF

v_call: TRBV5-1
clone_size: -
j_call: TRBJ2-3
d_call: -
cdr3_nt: TGCGCCAGCAGCTTGGAGTTGGAGTCAAGCACAGATACGCAGTATTTT
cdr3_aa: CASSLELESSTDTQYF

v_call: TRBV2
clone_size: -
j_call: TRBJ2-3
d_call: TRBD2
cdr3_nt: TGTGCCAGCAGTCGGCGGACTAGTGGAGATACGCAGTATTTT
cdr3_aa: CASSRRTSGDTQYF